One and the same sample provided the 7 T cell receptor beta chains below, sequenced in a study of T cell responses to AZD1222 COVID-19 vaccine. The data were produced by immunoSEQ multiplex PCR, yet TCRdb's version contains in-frame clones alone and is incomplete. The sample holds 90,000 to 130,000 clones, roughly nine tenths seen once. This specimen consisted of peripheral blood, obtained on day 0 of AZD1222 vaccination. Every receptor here comes from an adult in good health.

CDR3 DNA sequence: TGTGCCACCAGTGATGGAATGAACACTGAAGCTTTCTTT. This codes for CATSDGMNTEAFF. The V and J genes are TRBV24-1 and TRBJ1-1; the D is unclear. V gave up 3 bases and J gave up 0 bases, with 4 bases separating them. CDR3 length: 13 residues. In germline, CDR1 is KGHDR, CDR2 SFDVKD.

J is TRBJ1-3 and V is TRBV9; D unclear. CDR3 length: 15 amino acids. The germline V and J ends were trimmed by 0 bases and 0 bases, with 7 bases remaining between them. Germline loops: CDR1 SGDLS, CDR2 YYNGEE. The CDR3 DNA reads as TGTGCCAGCAGCGTAGGGGCCAACTCTGGAAACACCATATATTTT. Translation gives CASSVGANSGNTIYF. Complete variable domain (other parts from reference TRBV9 and TRBJ1-3): DSGVTQTPKHLITATGQRVTLRCSPRSGDLSVYWYQQSLDQGLQFLIQYYNGEERAKGNILERFSAQQFPDLHSELNLSSLELGDSALYFCASSVGANSGNTIYFGEGSWLTVV.

The gene calls are TRBV6-2 or TRBV6-3 and TRBJ2-5; 10 positions match TRBD2. V dropped 5 bases and J dropped 2; count of bases not matched to a gene: 8. Per the germline V gene, CDR1 is MNHEY and CDR2 is SVGEGT. CDR3 length equals 16 residues. The CDR3 region is CASSVTSGTPQETQYF. CDR3 bases: TGTGCCAGCAGTGTAACTAGCGGGACACCTCAAGAGACCCAGTACTTC.

A note on this clone: The same CDR3 arises from other DNA sequences in this sample as well. The chain carries TRBV11-2 and TRBJ2-1; TRBD2 matches 10 bases. This CDR3 is built from 15 residues. The germline gives CDR1 SGHAT, CDR2 FQNNGV. V was pared by 5 bases and J by 5 bases, with 6 bases of the junction left unmatched. The chain's CDR3 is CASSPRTSGNNEQFF. Written as DNA, the CDR3 is TGTGCCAGCAGCCCACGGACTAGCGGAAACAATGAGCAGTTCTTC.

The chain uses TRBV5-4 and TRBJ2-1; 9 nucleotides line up with TRBD2. Germline V gene lookup returns CDR1 SGHNT and CDR2 YYREEE (reference sequence). The CDR3 is 14 amino acids. Trimming at V came to 4 bases and at J to 7 bases, leaving 6 bases not matched to a gene. In nucleotides, the CDR3 is TGTGCCAGCAGCCGAGCGGGGGGCCGTAATGAGCAGTTCTTC. Amino acid sequence: CASSRAGGRNEQFF.

This chain uses TRBV19 with TRBJ2-3, with 8 positions matching TRBD2. The CDR3 runs 16 residues. In germline, CDR1 is LNHDA, CDR2 SQIVND (reference sequence). With V trimmed by 1 base and J by 0 bases, 3 bases remained unmatched. CDR3 in DNA: TGTGCCAGTAGTATAGTTCGCGGGGGGAGCACAGATACGCAGTATTTT. Protein: CASSIVRGGSTDTQYF.

V usage is TRBV15 and J usage is TRBJ2-7; TRBD2 aligns across 8 bases. With 0 bases clipped from V and 3 bases from J, the junction kept 1 base outside the gene matches. This CDR3 contains 14 residues. Per germline, CDR1 LNHNV and CDR2 YYDKDF (reference sequence). CDR3 nucleotides: TGTGCCACCAGCAGAGATCGGGGGGGCTACGAGCAGTACTTC. Translation: CATSRDRGGYEQYF.